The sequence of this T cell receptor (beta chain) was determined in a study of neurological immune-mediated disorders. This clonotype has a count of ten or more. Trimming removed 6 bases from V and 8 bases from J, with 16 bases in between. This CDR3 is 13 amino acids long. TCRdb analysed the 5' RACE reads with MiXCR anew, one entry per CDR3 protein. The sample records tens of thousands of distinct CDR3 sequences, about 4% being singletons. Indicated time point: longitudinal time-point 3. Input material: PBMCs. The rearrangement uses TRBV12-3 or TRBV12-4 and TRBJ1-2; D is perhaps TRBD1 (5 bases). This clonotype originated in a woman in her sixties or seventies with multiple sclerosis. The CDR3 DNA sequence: TGTGCCAGCAGGGGTATCAGGGTTAGCGGCTACACCTTC. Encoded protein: CASRGIRVSGYTF.